Listed below are T cell receptor beta chains from one sample, sequenced in a study of blood T cell repertoires in COVID-19. Clones were sequenced by immunoSEQ multiplex PCR, and TCRdb holds only the in-frame ones, with some missing. This table has about 120,000 clones, around 87% appearing once. The sequenced sample consisted of peripheral blood. The receptors come from a man in his sixties or seventies with active or convalescent COVID-19. Each CDR3 is given with its conserved first and last residue. The order of the fields is V gene, J gene, clone size, D gene, CDR3 DNA, CDR3 protein. A D gene is named only where the DNA matches it firmly. The size of a clone is reported for some rows only, either as once, few or many, or as a class for expanded clones.

V: TRBV28; J: TRBJ1-6; size: NA; D: NA; DNA: TGTGCCAGCCGGGACACCAATTCACCCCTCCACTTT; CDR3: CASRDTNSPLHF
V: TRBV7-9; J: TRBJ2-7; size: NA; D: TRBD2; DNA: TGTGCCAGCAGCACAGGGACTAGCGCCCACGAGCAGTACTTC; CDR3: CASSTGTSAHEQYF
V: TRBV28; J: TRBJ2-1; size: NA; D: TRBD1; DNA: TGTGCCAGCAGTTTATACGGGACAGGGGGAGGCAATGAGCAGTTCTTC; CDR3: CASSLYGTGGGNEQFF
V: TRBV19; J: TRBJ1-4; size: NA; D: TRBD1; DNA: TGTGCCAGTAGGGTACAGGGGGCTAATGAAAAACTGTTTTTT; CDR3: CASRVQGANEKLFF
V: TRBV5-1; J: TRBJ2-5; size: NA; D: NA; DNA: TGCGCCAGCAGCTTGGCGGACAGTCAGTCCCAAGAGACCCAGTACTTC; CDR3: CASSLADSQSQETQYF
V: TRBV7-6; J: TRBJ1-1; size: NA; D: TRBD1; DNA: TGTGCCAGCAGCCCGGGGACAGTCACGAACACTGAAGCTTTCTTT; CDR3: CASSPGTVTNTEAFF
V: TRBV18; J: TRBJ1-1; size: NA; D: NA; DNA: TGTGCCAGCTCACCACCCAACAGGCATGACACTGAAGCTTTCTTT; CDR3: CASSPPNRHDTEAFF
V: TRBV19; J: TRBJ1-6; size: NA; D: NA; DNA: TGTGCCAGTAGTATCGGAGGAGTTGGGTCACCCCTCCACTTT; CDR3: CASSIGGVGSPLHF
V: TRBV6-4; J: TRBJ1-1; size: NA; D: TRBD1; DNA: TGTGCCAGCAGGAAGGACAGGGAGGGGGGAATTAGTGAAGCTTTCTTT; CDR3: CASRKDREGGISEAFF
V: TRBV14; J: TRBJ1-1; size: NA; D: NA; DNA: TGTGCCAGCAGCAAAACAGAGAACACTGAAGCTTTCTTT; CDR3: CASSKTENTEAFF
V: TRBV24-1; J: TRBJ2-3; size: NA; D: NA; DNA: TGTGCCACCATCCCCCAGGGCAGGGGTACAGATACGCAGTATTTT; CDR3: CATIPQGRGTDTQYF
V: TRBV19; J: TRBJ2-1; size: NA; D: NA; DNA: TGTGCCAGTAGTATCTTCGGAGCAGATACCTACAATGAGCAGTTCTTC; CDR3: CASSIFGADTYNEQFF
V: TRBV4-1; J: TRBJ2-3; size: NA; D: TRBD1; DNA: TGCGCCAGCAGCCGAGGGGGCCTGACAGATACGCAGTATTTT; CDR3: CASSRGGLTDTQYF
V: TRBV6-5; J: TRBJ1-5; size: NA; D: NA; DNA: TGTGCCAGTGACCGGGGGGGGAAACAGCCCCAGCATTTT; CDR3: CASDRGGKQPQHF
V: TRBV6-2/TRBV6-3; J: TRBJ1-2; size: NA; D: TRBD1; DNA: TGTGCCAGCAGCATGGACAGGATCCCAAGTGGCTACACCTTC; CDR3: CASSMDRIPSGYTF
V: TRBV10-3; J: TRBJ2-7; size: NA; D: NA; DNA: TGTGCCATCGCAACGAGGTACGAGCAGTACTTC; CDR3: CAIATRYEQYF
V: TRBV6-5; J: TRBJ2-2; size: NA; D: TRBD1; DNA: TGTGCCAGCACTGGAAGACAGGGGGGCACCGGGGAGCTGTTTTTT; CDR3: CASTGRQGGTGELFF
V: TRBV19; J: TRBJ2-3; size: NA; D: NA; DNA: TGTGCCAGTAGTGGGGCGACAGCTAGCACAGATACGCAGTATTTT; CDR3: CASSGATASTDTQYF
V: TRBV7-9; J: TRBJ2-7; size: once; D: NA; DNA: TGTGCCAGCAGCAAAAGAGGGGGCTCCTACGAGCAGTACTTC; CDR3: CASSKRGGSYEQYF
V: TRBV15; J: TRBJ2-3; size: NA; D: NA; DNA: TGTGCCACCAGCACCCTGAACTATGGCCCAGCGCAGTATTTT; CDR3: CATSTLNYGPAQYF
V: TRBV18; J: TRBJ2-1; size: NA; D: TRBD2; DNA: TGTGCCAGCTCACCCGGGGGGGATGAGCAGTTCTTC; CDR3: CASSPGGDEQFF
V: TRBV30; J: TRBJ2-5; size: NA; D: TRBD1; DNA: TGTGCCTGGAGGGGACAGGGACGGGAGACCCAGTACTTC; CDR3: CAWRGQGRETQYF
V: TRBV30; J: TRBJ2-1; size: once; D: NA; DNA: TGTGCCTGGAGGGCGACGGGCAGGGCCTACAATGAGCAGTTCTTC; CDR3: CAWRATGRAYNEQFF
V: TRBV18; J: TRBJ2-1; size: NA; D: TRBD2; DNA: TGTGCCAGCTCACCAGGGGCTAGCGGGAGGTTCTACAATGAGCAGTTCTTC; CDR3: CASSPGASGRFYNEQFF
V: TRBV19; J: TRBJ2-6; size: NA; D: TRBD1; DNA: TGTGCCAGTAGTGATAAGACAGGGGCTGGGGCCAACGTCCTGACTTTC; CDR3: CASSDKTGAGANVLTF
V: TRBV3-1/TRBV3-2; J: TRBJ2-7; size: NA; D: NA; DNA: TGTGCCAGCAGCCAATCAGCCTACGAGCAGTACTTC; CDR3: CASSQSAYEQYF
V: TRBV5-5; J: TRBJ2-7; size: NA; D: NA; DNA: TGTGCCAGCAGCTCGGGGGTGGGCGGCACCTACGAGCAGTACTTC; CDR3: CASSSGVGGTYEQYF
V: TRBV9; J: TRBJ1-1; size: once; D: NA; DNA: TGTGCCAGCAGCATTGGCGGGAACACTGAAGCTTTCTTT; CDR3: CASSIGGNTEAFF
V: TRBV5-4; J: TRBJ1-2; size: NA; D: TRBD1; DNA: TGTGCCAGCAGCTCTTCAGGACAGGGCGTCTATGGCTACACCTTC; CDR3: CASSSSGQGVYGYTF
V: TRBV9; J: TRBJ2-6; size: NA; D: TRBD1; DNA: TGTGCCAGCAGCGTTTCTCCGGGACAGGATTTCTCTGGGGCCAACGTCCTGACTTTC; CDR3: CASSVSPGQDFSGANVLTF
V: TRBV7-9; J: TRBJ2-2; size: NA; D: NA; DNA: TGTGCCAGCAGCTTAGGTGGTAGCGGAAACACCGGGGAGCTGTTTTTT; CDR3: CASSLGGSGNTGELFF
V: TRBV28; J: TRBJ1-5; size: NA; D: TRBD1; DNA: TGTGCCAGCAGCCCCTCCGGGACAGGGCATCAGCCCCAGCATTTT; CDR3: CASSPSGTGHQPQHF
V: TRBV6-1; J: TRBJ2-7; size: once; D: NA; DNA: TGTGCCAGCAGTGAAAAAGAGTACTACGAGCAGTACTTC; CDR3: CASSEKEYYEQYF
V: TRBV7-8; J: TRBJ2-3; size: once; D: NA; DNA: TGTGCCAGCAGCTTCGACGGGGATACGCAGTATTTT; CDR3: CASSFDGDTQYF
V: TRBV7-9; J: TRBJ1-5; size: NA; D: TRBD1; DNA: TGTGCCAGCAGCCTGGACAGGGGGTTTGTCCATTTT; CDR3: CASSLDRGFVHF
V: TRBV21-1; J: TRBJ1-1; size: NA; D: NA; DNA: TGTGCCACCCCAGACAGGGCAGCAGATGCTTTCTTT; CDR3: CATPDRAADAFF
V: TRBV24-1; J: TRBJ1-2; size: NA; D: NA; DNA: TGTGCCACCAGTGATTTTAGGGACATCGACTACACCTTC; CDR3: CATSDFRDIDYTF
V: TRBV16; J: TRBJ1-3; size: NA; D: TRBD1; DNA: TGTGCCAGCAGACGGGACAGGGGGCGATCATCTGGAAACACCATATATTTT; CDR3: CASRRDRGRSSGNTIYF